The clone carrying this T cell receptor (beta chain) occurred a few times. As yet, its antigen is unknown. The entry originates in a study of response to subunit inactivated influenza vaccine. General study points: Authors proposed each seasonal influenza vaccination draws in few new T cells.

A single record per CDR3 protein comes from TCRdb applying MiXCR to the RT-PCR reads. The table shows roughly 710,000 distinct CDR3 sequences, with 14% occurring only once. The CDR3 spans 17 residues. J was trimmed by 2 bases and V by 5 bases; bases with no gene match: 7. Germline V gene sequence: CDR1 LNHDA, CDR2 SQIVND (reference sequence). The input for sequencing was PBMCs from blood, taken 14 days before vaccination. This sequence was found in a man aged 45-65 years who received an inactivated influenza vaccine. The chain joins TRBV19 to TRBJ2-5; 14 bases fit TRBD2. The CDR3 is CASSPGLAGDLQETQYF. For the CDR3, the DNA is TGTGCCAGTAGTCCGGGACTAGCGGGGGACCTACAAGAGACCCAGTACTTC.